A selection of T cell receptor beta chains follows, all from one sample in a study of blood T cell repertoires in COVID-19. Sequenced by immunoSEQ multiplex PCR; TCRdb stores in-frame clones only, minus some. The sample has 250,000 to 350,000 clones, less than 85% seen once. Sequencing was carried out using PBMCs or T cells enriched from blood (not recorded which). The receptors here all came from a woman between 45 and 60 years old who had recovered from COVID-19. Each CDR3 is given with its conserved first and last residue. A D gene is named only where the DNA matches it firmly. Clone sizes are given selectively: once, few, many, or a class where the clone is expanded.

length	size	V	J	D	DNA	CDR3
14	-	TRBV10-3	TRBJ1-5	TRBD1	TGTGCCATCTGGGCAGGGGGCTTAGGTCAGCCCCAGCATTTT	CAIWAGGLGQPQHF
14	few	TRBV6-4	TRBJ2-3	-	TGTGCCAGCAGTGACTCAGCTAGCACAGATACGCAGTATTTT	CASSDSASTDTQYF
16	once	TRBV5-1	TRBJ2-3	TRBD2	TGCGCCAGCAGCTTTAGCGGGAGGGGAGGCACAGATACGCAGTATTTT	CASSFSGRGGTDTQYF
13	-	TRBV4-1	TRBJ1-6	-	TGCGCCAGCAGCCAAGTCGGACAGTCACCCCTCCACTTT	CASSQVGQSPLHF
15	-	TRBV29-1	TRBJ1-2	-	TGCAGCGTTCAACCCAACGGGGTCGGAGACTATGGCTACACCTTC	CSVQPNGVGDYGYTF
14	-	TRBV19	TRBJ2-1	TRBD1	TGTGCCAGTAGAGCTCTCCAGGGGGCCTATGAGCAGTTCTTC	CASRALQGAYEQFF
13	-	TRBV19	TRBJ1-5	-	TGTGCCAGTAGAGGGGGTCCGGATCAGCCCCAGCATTTT	CASRGGPDQPQHF
13	-	TRBV27	TRBJ2-7	-	TGTGCCAGCAGTTTTCAGGAATCCTACGAGCAGTACTTC	CASSFQESYEQYF
11	-	TRBV29-1	TRBJ1-2	-	TGCAGCGTTGACCCCGTCTATGGCTACACCTTC	CSVDPVYGYTF
16	-	TRBV18	TRBJ2-4	-	TGTGCCAGCTCACCACCGGCCCGCCTAGCCAAAAACATTCAGTACTTC	CASSPPARLAKNIQYF
14	-	TRBV7-9	TRBJ1-2	TRBD1	TGTGCCAGCAGCAATACAGGGGGCAACTATGGCTACACCTTC	CASSNTGGNYGYTF
14	-	TRBV5-4	TRBJ2-1	TRBD2	TGTGCCAGCCGAAAGACTAGCGGGGCCCATGAGCAGTTCTTC	CASRKTSGAHEQFF
18	-	TRBV4-2	TRBJ1-2	TRBD1	TGTGCCAGCAGCCATGTTTCCGGGACAGGGGGTAGTCACTATGGCTACACCTTC	CASSHVSGTGGSHYGYTF
15	-	TRBV7-8	TRBJ2-6	-	TGTGCCAGCAGCTTAGCTCGGTCTGGGGCCAACGTCCTGACTTTC	CASSLARSGANVLTF
13	-	TRBV30	TRBJ1-5	-	TGTGCCTGGAGTGTACAGGGAAATCAGCCCCAGCATTTT	CAWSVQGNQPQHF
14	few	TRBV2	TRBJ1-5	-	TGTGCCAGCAGTGAGGGGAGTAGCAATCAGCCCCAGCATTTT	CASSEGSSNQPQHF
15	-	TRBV6-5	TRBJ2-7	-	TGTGCCAGCAGAAGCGGACAGTATCCGGCTTGGGAGCAGTACTTC	CASRSGQYPAWEQYF
15	-	TRBV5-1	TRBJ1-1	TRBD1	TGCGCCAGCAGCTACGGGACAGGGTGGAACACTGAAGCTTTCTTT	CASSYGTGWNTEAFF
17	-	TRBV19	TRBJ1-5	-	TGTGCCAGTACCTCCCCCAGAGGAGGTTTTGGCAATCAGCCCCAGCATTTT	CASTSPRGGFGNQPQHF
16	-	TRBV28	TRBJ2-3	TRBD2	TGTGCCAGCAGTTCCCCCACTAGCGGGACAACAGATACGCAGTATTTT	CASSSPTSGTTDTQYF
15	-	TRBV5-1	TRBJ1-1	-	TGCGCCAGCAGCTTCCTGGGGGGGAAGTCCACTGAAGCTTTCTTT	CASSFLGGKSTEAFF
16	-	TRBV2	TRBJ2-3	TRBD2	TGTGCCAGCAGTACCGGGACTAGCGGGGGCACAGATACGCAGTATTTT	CASSTGTSGGTDTQYF
16	-	TRBV11-2	TRBJ2-1	-	TGTGCCAGCAACTTATTCACCGGGAACAGGGACAATGAGCAGTTCTTC	CASNLFTGNRDNEQFF
16	few	TRBV19	TRBJ1-3	-	TGTGCCAGTAGTACCTGGTCAGGGTCGTTCGGAAACACCATATATTTT	CASSTWSGSFGNTIYF
14	-	TRBV19	TRBJ1-2	TRBD1	TGTGCCAGTAGTCGGGACAGTACTAACTATGGCTACACCTTC	CASSRDSTNYGYTF
15	-	TRBV20-1	TRBJ1-4	-	TGCAGTGCTAGTCCTCAATGGTTGGGAGGTGAAAAACTGTTTTTT	CSASPQWLGGEKLFF
13	-	TRBV7-2	TRBJ1-2	-	TGTGCCAGCAGCTTCAGGGTCGACTATGGCTACACCTTC	CASSFRVDYGYTF
15	-	TRBV7-6	TRBJ2-6	-	TGTGCCAGCAGCTTAGGAGCTACTGGGGCCAACGTCCTGACTTTC	CASSLGATGANVLTF
20	-	TRBV19	TRBJ2-6	-	TGTGCCAGTAGTCCTAACAGGGGGATAGCGGGAGTGACGGGGGCCAACGTCCTGACTTTC	CASSPNRGIAGVTGANVLTF
15	-	TRBV5-4	TRBJ1-1	TRBD1	TGTGCCAGCAGCTTGGGTGGGGCAGGGGGCACTGAAGCTTTCTTT	CASSLGGAGGTEAFF
17	-	TRBV4-2	TRBJ2-5	TRBD2	TGTGCCAGCAGCCAGAGGACTAGCGGGAGGGCCCAAGAGACCCAGTACTTC	CASSQRTSGRAQETQYF
13	-	TRBV6-5	TRBJ2-3	-	TGTGCCAGCAGCACAACCGGGACAGATACGCAGTATTTT	CASSTTGTDTQYF
13	-	TRBV12-3/TRBV12-4	TRBJ1-1	-	TGTGCCAGCCTTGTAGGGGAGAACACTGAAGCTTTCTTT	CASLVGENTEAFF
14	-	TRBV25-1	TRBJ1-4	-	TGTGCCAGCAGTCGGCCAGGCAGGGATGAAAAACTGTTTTTT	CASSRPGRDEKLFF
14	-	TRBV21-1	TRBJ2-3	-	TGTGCCTGCGTGCGGAAGACTAGCACAGATACGCAGTATTTT	CACVRKTSTDTQYF
16	once	TRBV5-1	TRBJ2-3	TRBD1	TGCGCCAGCAGCTTGGCCGTCGACAGGGCAGGGGATACGCAGTATTTT	CASSLAVDRAGDTQYF
14	-	TRBV4-2	TRBJ2-1	TRBD2	TGTGCCAGCAGCTACAGTTCTAGCGGGAGAGAGCAGTTCTTC	CASSYSSSGREQFF
13	-	TRBV5-1	TRBJ2-5	-	TGCGCCAGCAGCGCTACAGGCCCCGGGACCCAGTACTTC	CASSATGPGTQYF
15	-	TRBV5-6	TRBJ2-5	TRBD1	TGTGCCAGCACCGAGCTGGGACAGGGGGAAGAGACCCAGTACTTC	CASTELGQGEETQYF
12	-	TRBV5-5	TRBJ2-7	-	TGTGCCAGCAGCCTCAGCTCCTACGAGCAGTACTTC	CASSLSSYEQYF
15	-	TRBV5-1	TRBJ1-2	TRBD1	TGCGCCAGCAGCTTGGACAGGGGGAAGGACTATGGCTACACCTTC	CASSLDRGKDYGYTF
12	-	TRBV5-4	TRBJ2-1	-	TGTGCCAGCAGCGTCGGGACTCCTGAGCAGTTCTTC	CASSVGTPEQFF